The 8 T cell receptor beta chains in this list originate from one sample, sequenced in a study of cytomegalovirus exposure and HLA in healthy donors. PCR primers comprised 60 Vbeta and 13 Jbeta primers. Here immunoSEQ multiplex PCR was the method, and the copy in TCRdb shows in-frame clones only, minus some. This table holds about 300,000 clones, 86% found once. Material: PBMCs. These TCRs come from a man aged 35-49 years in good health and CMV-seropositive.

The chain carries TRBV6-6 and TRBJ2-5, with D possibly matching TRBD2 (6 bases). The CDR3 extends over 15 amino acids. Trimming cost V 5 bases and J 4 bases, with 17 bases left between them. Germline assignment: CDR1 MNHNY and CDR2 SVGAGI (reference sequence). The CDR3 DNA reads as TGTGCCAGCAGTGCCCCGACTTCAGCGGGAGAGACCCAGTACTTC. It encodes CASSAPTSAGETQYF.

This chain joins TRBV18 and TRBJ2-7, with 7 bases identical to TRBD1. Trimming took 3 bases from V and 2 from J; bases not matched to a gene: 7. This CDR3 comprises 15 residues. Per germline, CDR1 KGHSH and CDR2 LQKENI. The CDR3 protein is CASSPGQIVPYEQYF. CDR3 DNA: TGTGCCAGCTCACCGGGACAGATTGTCCCCTACGAGCAGTACTTC.

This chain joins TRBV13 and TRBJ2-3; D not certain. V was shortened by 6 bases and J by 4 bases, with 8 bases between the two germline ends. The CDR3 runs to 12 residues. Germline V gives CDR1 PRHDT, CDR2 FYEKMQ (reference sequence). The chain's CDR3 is CASSTPPDTQYF. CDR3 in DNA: TGTGCCAGCAGTACTCCGCCAGATACGCAGTATTTT. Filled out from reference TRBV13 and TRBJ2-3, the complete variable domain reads AAGVIQSPRHLIKEKRETATLKCYPIPRHDTVYWYQQGPGQDPQFLISFYEKMQSDKGSIPDRFSAQQFSDYHSELNMSSLELGDSALYFCASSTPPDTQYFGPGTRLTVL.

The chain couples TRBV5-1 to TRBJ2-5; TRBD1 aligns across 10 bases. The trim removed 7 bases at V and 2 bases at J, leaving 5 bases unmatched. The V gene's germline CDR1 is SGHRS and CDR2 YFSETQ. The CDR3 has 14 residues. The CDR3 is CASATGGRQETQYF. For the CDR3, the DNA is TGCGCCAGCGCGACAGGGGGCCGGCAAGAGACCCAGTACTTC.

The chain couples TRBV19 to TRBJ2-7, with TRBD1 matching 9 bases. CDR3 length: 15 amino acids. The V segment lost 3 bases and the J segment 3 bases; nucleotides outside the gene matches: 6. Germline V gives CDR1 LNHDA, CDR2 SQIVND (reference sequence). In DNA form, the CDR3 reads TGTGCCAGTAGTATTGGGACAGGGCGTTACTACGAGCAGTACTTC. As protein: CASSIGTGRYYEQYF. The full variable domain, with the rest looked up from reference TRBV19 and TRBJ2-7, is DGGITQSPKYLFRKEGQNVTLSCEQNLNHDAMYWYRQDPGQGLRLIYYSQIVNDFQKGDIAEGYSVSREKKESFPLTVTSAQKNPTAFYLCASSIGTGRYYEQYFGPGTRLTVT.

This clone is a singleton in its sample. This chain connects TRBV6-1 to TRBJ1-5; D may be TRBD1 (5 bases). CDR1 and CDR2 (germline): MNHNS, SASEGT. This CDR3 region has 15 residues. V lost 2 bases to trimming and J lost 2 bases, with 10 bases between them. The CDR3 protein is CASSEIRVGNQPQHF. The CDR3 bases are TGTGCCAGCAGTGAAATCAGGGTCGGCAATCAGCCCCAGCATTTT.

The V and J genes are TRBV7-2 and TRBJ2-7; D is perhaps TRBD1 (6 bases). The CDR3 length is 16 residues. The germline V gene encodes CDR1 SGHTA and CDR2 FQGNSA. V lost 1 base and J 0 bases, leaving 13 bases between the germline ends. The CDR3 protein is CASSLEGGQISYEQYF. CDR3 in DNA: TGTGCCAGCAGCTTAGAGGGTGGACAGATCTCCTACGAGCAGTACTTC.

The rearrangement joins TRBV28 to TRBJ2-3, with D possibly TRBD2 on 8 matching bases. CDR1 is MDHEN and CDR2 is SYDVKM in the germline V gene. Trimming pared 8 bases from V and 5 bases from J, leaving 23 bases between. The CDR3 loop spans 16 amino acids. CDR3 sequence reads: CASSYLGGGRLDTQYF. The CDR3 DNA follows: TGTGCCAGCTCTTATCTAGGGGGCGGGAGGTTAGATACGCAGTATTTT. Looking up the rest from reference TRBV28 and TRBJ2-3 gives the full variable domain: DVKVTQSSRYLVKRTGEKVFLECVQDMDHENMFWYRQDPGLGLRLIYFSYDVKMKEKGDIPEGYSVSREKKERFSLILESASTNQTSMYLCASSYLGGGRLDTQYFGPGTRLTVL.